The 5 T cell receptor beta chains below all came from one sample that was sequenced in a study of spatial heterogeneity in lung cancer (dated by TCRdb to about 2019). Overall results and qualifications from the work: The number of expanded intratumoral alpha and beta TCRs correlated with the tumor nonsynonymous mutation count.

The sample's time point label, decoded: sample taken at primary tumor resection. Antigen specificity for these receptors is unknown. The method was 5' RACE. The instrument given in TCRdb is NextSeq 500. TCRdb trimmed the raw reads at Q25, called clones with MiXCR and kept productive beta chains. Under each unique CDR3 protein, matching rows form one entry showing the most common genes and DNA. Across this sample there are about 6,900 distinct CDR3 sequences, with about 12% seen only once. The ten top clones hold more than 20% of the sample. The specimen comprised lung tumor tissue, sampled at surgery. The receptors shown here come from a male donor with early-stage non-small cell lung cancer.

As to this clonotype: Little can be read into the size of this beta chain, an off-target read in a library designed for alpha chains. The V call is TRBV29-1, the J call TRBJ2-7; D perhaps matches TRBD1 (7 bases). The CDR3 has 12 residues. V was shortened by 7 bases and J by 7 bases, with 17 bases between the two germline ends. Looked up from germline, CDR1 is SQVTM and CDR2 is ANQGSEA. In DNA form, the CDR3 reads TGCAGCGCCAGGACAGGAGGGGGAGAGCAGTACTTC. This gives the protein CSARTGGGEQYF.

By its share, this clonotype is medium-sized. In a library made to pick up alpha chains, this beta chain is a stray read with a size that means little. This chain uses TRBV19 with TRBJ1-1; 7 bases map to TRBD1. This CDR3 spans 15 amino acids. The germline CDR1 and CDR2 sequences are LNHDA and SQIVND (reference sequence). V gave up 5 bases and J gave up 0 bases; unmatched junction bases: 6. CDR3 amino acids: CASSSQGSLNTEAFF. CDR3 sequence (DNA): TGTGCCAGTAGTTCACAGGGGAGCCTGAACACTGAAGCTTTCTTT.

This clonotype is medium-sized (0.01 to 0.1%). Found in a library prepared for alpha chains, this beta chain is an off-target read, and its abundance has little meaning. The gene calls are TRBV20-1 and TRBJ2-1, with 12 bases identical to TRBD2. Per the germline V gene, CDR1 is DFQATT and CDR2 is SNEGSKA (reference sequence). The V and J ends lost 6 bases and 4 bases, in that order; junction bases with no gene match: 4. This CDR3 has 14 residues. This CDR3 reads CSASGLAGYNEQFF. CDR3 sequence (DNA): TGCAGTGCCTCGGGACTAGCGGGTTACAATGAGCAGTTCTTC.

This clonotype was observed at least ten times. A library made for alpha chains picked up this beta chain off target, so its size means little. The genes are TRBV5-1 and TRBJ1-4; D not certain. CDR1 SGHRS and CDR2 YFSETQ come from the germline V gene. The CDR3 covers 16 residues. Between the trimmed V and J ends, which lost 0 bases and 0 bases, there was a span of 9 bases. CDR3 protein: CASSLDRTATNEKLFF. The CDR3 DNA sequence: TGCGCCAGCAGCTTGGACAGAACTGCAACTAATGAAAAACTGTTTTTT.

This clonotype has ten or more counts. Little can be read into the size of this beta chain, an off-target read in a library designed for alpha chains. V gene TRBV23-1 combines with J gene TRBJ2-1; D perhaps matches TRBD1 (6 bases). TRBV23-1 is labeled an ORF, and its function is uncertain. The CDR3 has 15 amino acids. V lost 10 bases, J lost 5 bases, and 21 bases lay in between. CDR3 sequence: CANPHRAGRDNEQFF. The CDR3 coding sequence is TGCGCCAACCCACACAGGGCAGGACGGGACAATGAGCAGTTCTTC.